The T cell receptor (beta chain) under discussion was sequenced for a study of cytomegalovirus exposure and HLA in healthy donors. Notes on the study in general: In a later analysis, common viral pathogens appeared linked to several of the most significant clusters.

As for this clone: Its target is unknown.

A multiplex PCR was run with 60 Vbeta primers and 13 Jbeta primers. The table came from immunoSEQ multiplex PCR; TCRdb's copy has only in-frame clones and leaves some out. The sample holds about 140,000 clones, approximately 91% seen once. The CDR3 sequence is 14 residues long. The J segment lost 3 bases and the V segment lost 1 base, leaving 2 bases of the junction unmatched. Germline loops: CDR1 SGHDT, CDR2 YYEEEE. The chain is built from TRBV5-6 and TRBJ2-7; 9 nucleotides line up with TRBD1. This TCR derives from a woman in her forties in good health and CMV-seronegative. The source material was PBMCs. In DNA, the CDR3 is TGTGCCAGCAGCTTGACAGGGGGCATCTACGAGCAGTACTTC. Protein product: CASSLTGGIYEQYF.